This T cell receptor beta chain was profiled in a study of CD8+CD57+ T cells in acquired aplastic anemia. Broader study findings: Patients and controls shared 25 to 30 CD8+ CDR3 sequences, highly expressed in patients. Significant differences in CD8+ Simpson's diversity were not observed between patients and controls.

A note on this clonotype: What it binds is unknown.

Genomic DNA provided the template from which TCR beta VDJ and CDR3 profiles were obtained. In TCRdb, the reads were re-called with MiXCR into one record per CDR3 protein. Of under 200,000 distinct CDR3 sequences in the sample, 60% to 80% were seen once. Patients chosen for sequencing had shown CD8+CD57+ cell expansion by flow cytometry. There was no therapy given to any patient before the blood sampling took place. The V and J ends lost 1 base and 0 bases respectively, with 10 bases between them. The germline CDR1 and CDR2 sequences are SGHVS and FQNEAQ. The CDR3 loop spans 16 amino acids. This TCR derives from a human donor with aplastic anemia. The chain links TRBV7-8 to TRBJ1-3, with D maybe TRBD1 (5 bases). The sample taken for sequencing was sorted CD4+, CD8+, or CD8+CD57+ T cells (not recorded which) from PBMCs. The CDR3 loop is CASSLVDRTSGNTIYF. CDR3 bases: TGTGCCAGCAGCTTAGTAGACAGAACCTCTGGAAACACCATATATTTT.